The clone carrying this T cell receptor beta chain was counted a single time. The antigen is not known. This CDR3 spans 14 amino acids. The V gene lost 5 bases and the J gene lost 5 bases, with 12 bases spanning the gap. CDR1 SGHAT and CDR2 FQNNGV come from the germline V gene. PCR employed 60 Vbeta and 13 Jbeta primers. Sequenced by immunoSEQ multiplex PCR; TCRdb stores in-frame clones only, minus some. Of about 190,000 clones in the sample, more than 75% were seen once. The sample comes from a study of cytomegalovirus exposure and HLA in healthy donors. Points from the study as a whole: In a later analysis, specific HLA alleles were associated with 15,000 or so TCR beta sequences at a 0.05 false discovery rate. A prior analysis recorded that most TCR beta V segments were productive about 87% or about 30% of the time.

V and J are TRBV11-2 and TRBJ2-2; unclear D gene. This receptor was obtained from a man younger than 40 in good health and CMV-seronegative. The material sequenced was PBMCs. CDR3 sequence reads: CASSNIRVTGELFF. The CDR3, as DNA: TGTGCCAGCAGCAACATTCGGGTTACCGGGGAGCTGTTTTTT.